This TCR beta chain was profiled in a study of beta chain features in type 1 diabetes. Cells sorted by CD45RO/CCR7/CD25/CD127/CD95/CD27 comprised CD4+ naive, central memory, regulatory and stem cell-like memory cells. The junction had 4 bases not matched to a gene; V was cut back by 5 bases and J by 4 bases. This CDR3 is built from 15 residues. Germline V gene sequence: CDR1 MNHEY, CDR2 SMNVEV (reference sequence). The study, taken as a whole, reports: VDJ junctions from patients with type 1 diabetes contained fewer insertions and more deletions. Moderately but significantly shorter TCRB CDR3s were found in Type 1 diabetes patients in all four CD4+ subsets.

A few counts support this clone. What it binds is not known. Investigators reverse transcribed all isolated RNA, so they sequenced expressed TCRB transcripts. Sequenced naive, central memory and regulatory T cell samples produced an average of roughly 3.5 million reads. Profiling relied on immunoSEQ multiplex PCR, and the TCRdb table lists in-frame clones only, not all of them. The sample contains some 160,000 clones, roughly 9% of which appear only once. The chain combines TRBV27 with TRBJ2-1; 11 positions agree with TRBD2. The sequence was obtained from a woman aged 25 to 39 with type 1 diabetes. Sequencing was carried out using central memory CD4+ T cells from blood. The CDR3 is CASSPIAGGYNEQFF. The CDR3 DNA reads TGTGCCAGCAGTCCGATAGCGGGAGGGTACAATGAGCAGTTCTTC.